Only a few counts were recorded for the clone carrying this T cell receptor (beta chain). This sample was included in a study of T cells in Graves' hyperthyroidism and ophthalmopathy. This CDR3 spans 14 amino acids. Germline CDR1 SGHTA, CDR2 FQGTGA. Between the trimmed V and J ends, which lost 3 bases and 7 bases, there was a span of 13 bases. The source material, RNA transcripts, was used to amplify TCR beta CDR3 regions. An initial round of RT-PCR targeting the TCR CDR3 relied on the HTBI primer set. One entry per CDR3 protein, called by TCRdb with MiXCR from the multiplex PCR reads. The top ten clones hold 6.5% to 8% of a sample with around 600,000 distinct CDR3 sequences, 15% to 19% of them seen once.

The source is a woman aged 25 to 39 with Graves' hyperthyroidism. The chain uses TRBV7-3 and TRBJ2-1; D could derive from TRBD1 or TRBD2 (5 bases each). Sample: blood. CDR3 region: CASSLDGTLNEQFF. The CDR3 bases are TGTGCCAGCAGCTTGGACGGGACCCTTAATGAGCAGTTCTTC.